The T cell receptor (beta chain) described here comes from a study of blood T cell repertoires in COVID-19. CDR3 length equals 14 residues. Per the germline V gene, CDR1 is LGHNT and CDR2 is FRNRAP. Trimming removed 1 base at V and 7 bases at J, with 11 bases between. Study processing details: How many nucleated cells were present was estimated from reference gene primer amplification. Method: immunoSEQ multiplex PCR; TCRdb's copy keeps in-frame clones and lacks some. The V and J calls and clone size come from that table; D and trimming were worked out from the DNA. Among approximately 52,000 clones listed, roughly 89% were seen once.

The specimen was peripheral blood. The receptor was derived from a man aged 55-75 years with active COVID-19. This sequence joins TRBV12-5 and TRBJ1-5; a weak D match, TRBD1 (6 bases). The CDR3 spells CASGLDQGIQPQHF. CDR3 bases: TGTGCTAGTGGTTTGGACCAGGGGATACAGCCCCAGCATTTT.